This T cell receptor beta chain stems from a study of T cells after yellow fever vaccination. Study summary: SMART-Seq v4 Ultra Low Input served to prepare low-cell-number fractions.

This clonotype was observed a few times. The antigen is unknown. The V gene lost 1 base and the J gene lost 6 bases, with 9 bases spanning the gap. This CDR3 is 13 amino acids long. Germline CDR1 and CDR2: MNHEY and SVGEGT. Overall study results and limits: Few clonotypes appeared in both CD4 and CD8 compartments. Booster samples showed a return of most primary-vaccination clones (under 98% CD4, 80% to 90% CD8).

Generation of TCR cDNA used 5'RACE template switching (which added a universal primer site and UMIs). In TCRdb, the 5' RACE reads were re-called with MiXCR into one record per CDR3 protein. The sample consists of roughly 70,000 distinct CDR3 sequences, around 7.3% of them appearing once. This sequence originates from a man younger than 40 who received the YFV17D yellow fever vaccine. J is TRBJ1-1 and V is TRBV6-2 or TRBV6-3, with D unclear. The material sequenced was CD8+ T cells sorted from PBMCs, taken on the day of the yellow fever booster vaccination. The CDR3 DNA follows: TGTGCCAGCAGTTACTACGGAAGCCCTGAAGCTTTCTTT. This sequence encodes CASSYYGSPEAFF.